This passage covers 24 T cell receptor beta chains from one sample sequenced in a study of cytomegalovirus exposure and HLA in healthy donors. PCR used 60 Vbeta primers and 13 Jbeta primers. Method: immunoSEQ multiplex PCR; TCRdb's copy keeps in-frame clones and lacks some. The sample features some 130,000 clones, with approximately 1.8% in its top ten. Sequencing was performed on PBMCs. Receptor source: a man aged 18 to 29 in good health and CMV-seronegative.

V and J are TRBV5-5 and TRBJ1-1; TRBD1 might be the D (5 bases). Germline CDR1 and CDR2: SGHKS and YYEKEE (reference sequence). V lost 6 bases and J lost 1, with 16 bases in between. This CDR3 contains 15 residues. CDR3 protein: CASTTWFQGNTEAFF. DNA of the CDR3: TGTGCCAGCACCACTTGGTTTCAGGGGAACACTGAAGCTTTCTTT.

Here the CDR3 DNA reads TGCGCCAGCAGCTTGGAACCCGGGACAGGGAACTATGAGCAGTTCTTC. This codes for CASSLEPGTGNYEQFF. The rearrangement uses TRBV5-1 and TRBJ2-1, with 9 positions matching TRBD1. Germline V gives CDR1 SGHRS, CDR2 YFSETQ. The CDR3 covers 16 residues. The V segment lost 0 bases and the J segment 8 bases; nucleotides outside the gene matches: 9. Full variable domain (missing parts from reference TRBV5-1 and TRBJ2-1): KAGVTQTPRYLIKTRGQQVTLSCSPISGHRSVSWYQQTPGQGLQFLFEYFSETQRNKGNFPGRFSGRQFSNSRSEMNVSTLELGDSALYLCASSLEPGTGNYEQFFGPGTRLTVL.

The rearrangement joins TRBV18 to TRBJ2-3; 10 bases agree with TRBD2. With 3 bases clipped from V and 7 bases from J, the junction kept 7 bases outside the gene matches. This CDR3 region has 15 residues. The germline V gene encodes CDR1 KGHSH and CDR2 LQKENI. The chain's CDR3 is CASSPDLAGEYTQYF. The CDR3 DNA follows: TGTGCCAGCTCACCTGATCTAGCGGGAGAGTATACGCAGTATTTT.

The CDR3 reads CASSYSYRGARGYTF. Written as DNA, the CDR3 is TGTGCCAGCAGTTACTCATACAGGGGCGCTCGGGGCTACACCTTC. The chain links TRBV6-5 to TRBJ1-2, with 7 bases that match TRBD1. The CDR3 totals 15 residues. The junction had 9 bases not matched to a gene; V was cut back by 0 bases and J by 8 bases. CDR1 is MNHEY and CDR2 is SVGAGI in the germline V gene.

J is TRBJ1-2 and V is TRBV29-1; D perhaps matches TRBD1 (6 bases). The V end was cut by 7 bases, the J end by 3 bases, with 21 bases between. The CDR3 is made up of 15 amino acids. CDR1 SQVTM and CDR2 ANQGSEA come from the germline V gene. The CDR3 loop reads CSALSVGAEDYGYTF. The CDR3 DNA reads TGCAGCGCCCTATCCGTGGGGGCTGAAGACTATGGCTACACCTTC.

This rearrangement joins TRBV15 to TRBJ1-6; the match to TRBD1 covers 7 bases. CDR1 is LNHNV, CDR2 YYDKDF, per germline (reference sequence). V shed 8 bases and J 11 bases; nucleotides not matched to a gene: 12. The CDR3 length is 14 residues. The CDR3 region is CATGINRGSAPLHF. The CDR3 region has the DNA TGTGCCACCGGGATAAACAGGGGATCCGCACCCCTCCACTTT. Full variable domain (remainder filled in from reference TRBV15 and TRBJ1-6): DAMVIQNPRYQVTQFGKPVTLSCSQTLNHNVMYWYQQKSSQAPKLLFHYYDKDFNNEADTPDNFQSRRPNTSFCFLDIRSPGLGDTAMYLCATGINRGSAPLHFGNGTRLTVT.

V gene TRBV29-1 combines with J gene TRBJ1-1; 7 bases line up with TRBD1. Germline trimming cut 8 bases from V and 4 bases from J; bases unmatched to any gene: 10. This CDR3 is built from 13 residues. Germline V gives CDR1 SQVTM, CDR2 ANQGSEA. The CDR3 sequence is CSTRLGGLTEAFF. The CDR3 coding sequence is TGCAGCACACGGCTAGGGGGCCTCACTGAAGCTTTCTTT. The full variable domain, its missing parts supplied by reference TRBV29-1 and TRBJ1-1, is SAVISQKPSRDICQRGTSLTIQCQVDSQVTMMFWYRQQPGQSLTLIATANQGSEATYESGFVIDKFPISRPNLTFSTLTVSNMSPEDSSIYLCSTRLGGLTEAFFGQGTRLTVV.

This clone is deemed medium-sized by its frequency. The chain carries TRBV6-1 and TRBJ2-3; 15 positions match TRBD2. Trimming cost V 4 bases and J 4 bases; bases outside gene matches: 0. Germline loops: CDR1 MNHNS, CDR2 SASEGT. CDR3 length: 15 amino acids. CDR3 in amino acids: CASSGTSGGADTQYF. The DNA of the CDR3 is TGTGCCAGCAGTGGGACTAGCGGGGGGGCAGATACGCAGTATTTT.

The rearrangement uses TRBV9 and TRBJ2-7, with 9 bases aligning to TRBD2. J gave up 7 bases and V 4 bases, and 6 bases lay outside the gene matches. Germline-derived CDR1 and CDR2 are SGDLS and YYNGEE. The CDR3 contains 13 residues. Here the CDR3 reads CASSSLLAGEQYF. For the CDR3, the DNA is TGTGCCAGCAGCTCCCTACTAGCGGGTGAGCAGTACTTC.

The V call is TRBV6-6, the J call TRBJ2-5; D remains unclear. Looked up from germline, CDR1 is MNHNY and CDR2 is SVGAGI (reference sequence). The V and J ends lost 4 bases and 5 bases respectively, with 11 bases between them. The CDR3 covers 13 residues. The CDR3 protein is CASSSNSRETQYF. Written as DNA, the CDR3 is TGTGCCAGCAGTTCTAACAGCCGGGAGACCCAGTACTTC.

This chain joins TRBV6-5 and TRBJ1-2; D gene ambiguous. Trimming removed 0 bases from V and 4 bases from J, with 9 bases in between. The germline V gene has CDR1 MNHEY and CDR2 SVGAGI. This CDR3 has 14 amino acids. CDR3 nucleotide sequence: TGTGCCAGCAGTTACTCTTCCGTCCTCTATGGCTACACCTTC. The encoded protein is CASSYSSVLYGYTF.

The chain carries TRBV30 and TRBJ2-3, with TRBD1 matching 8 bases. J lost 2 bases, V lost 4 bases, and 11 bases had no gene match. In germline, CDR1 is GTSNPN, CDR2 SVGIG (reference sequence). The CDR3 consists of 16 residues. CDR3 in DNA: TGTGCCTGGACTCCCCGGTCGGACAGGGACACAGATACGCAGTATTTT. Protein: CAWTPRSDRDTDTQYF. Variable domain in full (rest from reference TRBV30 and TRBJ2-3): SQTIHQWPATLVQPVGSPLSLECTVEGTSNPNLYWYRQAAGRGLQLLFYSVGIGQISSEVPQNLSASRPQDRQFILSSKKLLLSDSGFYLCAWTPRSDRDTDTQYFGPGTRLTVL.

The CDR3 sequence: CASSLGGGYEQYF. The CDR3 coding sequence is TGCGCCAGCAGCCTTGGGGGGGGATACGAGCAGTACTTC. The chain combines TRBV4-3 with TRBJ2-7; 7 positions agree with TRBD2. Looked up from germline, CDR1 is LGHNA and CDR2 is YSLEER. This CDR3 has 13 amino acids. Losses at the gene ends were 4 bases for V and 4 bases for J; bases not matched to a gene: 4.

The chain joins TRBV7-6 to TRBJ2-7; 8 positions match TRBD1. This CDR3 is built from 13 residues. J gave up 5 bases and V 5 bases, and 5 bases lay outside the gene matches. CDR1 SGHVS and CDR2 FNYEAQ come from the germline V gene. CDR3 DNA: TGTGCCAGCAGCGGAGACAGGGGTCACGAGCAGTACTTC. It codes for CASSGDRGHEQYF.

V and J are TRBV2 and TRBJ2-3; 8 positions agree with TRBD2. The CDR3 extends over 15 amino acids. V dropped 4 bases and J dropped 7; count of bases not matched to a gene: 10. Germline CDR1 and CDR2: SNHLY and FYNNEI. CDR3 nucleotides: TGTGCCAGCAGTGCCAGGCGTGGCGGGGGGAATACGCAGTATTTT. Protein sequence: CASSARRGGGNTQYF.

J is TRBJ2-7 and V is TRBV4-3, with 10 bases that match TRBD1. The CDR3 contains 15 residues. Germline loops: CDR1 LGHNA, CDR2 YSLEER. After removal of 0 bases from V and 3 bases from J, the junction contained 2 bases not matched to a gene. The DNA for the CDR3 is TGCGCCAGCAGCCAAGAGAGGGACAGGGGCTACGAGCAGTACTTC. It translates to CASSQERDRGYEQYF.

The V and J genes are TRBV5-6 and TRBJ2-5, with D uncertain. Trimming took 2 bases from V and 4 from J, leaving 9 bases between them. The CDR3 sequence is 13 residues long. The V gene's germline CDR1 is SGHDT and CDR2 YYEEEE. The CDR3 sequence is CASSFSPGETQYF. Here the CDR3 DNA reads TGTGCCAGCAGCTTTTCCCCCGGAGAGACCCAGTACTTC.

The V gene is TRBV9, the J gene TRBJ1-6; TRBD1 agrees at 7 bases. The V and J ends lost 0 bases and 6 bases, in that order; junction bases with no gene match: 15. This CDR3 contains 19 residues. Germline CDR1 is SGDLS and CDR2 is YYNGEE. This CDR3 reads CASSVGGRTPGTANSPLHF. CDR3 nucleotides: TGTGCCAGCAGCGTAGGGGGAAGAACTCCCGGGACAGCTAATTCACCCCTCCACTTT. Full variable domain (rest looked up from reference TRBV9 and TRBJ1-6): DSGVTQTPKHLITATGQRVTLRCSPRSGDLSVYWYQQSLDQGLQFLIQYYNGEERAKGNILERFSAQQFPDLHSELNLSSLELGDSALYFCASSVGGRTPGTANSPLHFGNGTRLTVT.

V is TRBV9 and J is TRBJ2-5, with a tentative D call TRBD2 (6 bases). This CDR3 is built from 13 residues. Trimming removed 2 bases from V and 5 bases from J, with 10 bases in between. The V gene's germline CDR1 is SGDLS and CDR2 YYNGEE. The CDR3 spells CASSVGGWETQYF. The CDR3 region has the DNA TGTGCCAGCAGCGTGGGGGGTTGGGAGACCCAGTACTTC.

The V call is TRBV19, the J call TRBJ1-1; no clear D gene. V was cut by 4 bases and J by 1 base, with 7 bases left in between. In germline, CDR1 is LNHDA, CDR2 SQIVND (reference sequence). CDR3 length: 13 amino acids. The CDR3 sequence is CASSKRENTEAFF. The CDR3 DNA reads TGTGCCAGTAGTAAGCGGGAGAACACTGAAGCTTTCTTT.

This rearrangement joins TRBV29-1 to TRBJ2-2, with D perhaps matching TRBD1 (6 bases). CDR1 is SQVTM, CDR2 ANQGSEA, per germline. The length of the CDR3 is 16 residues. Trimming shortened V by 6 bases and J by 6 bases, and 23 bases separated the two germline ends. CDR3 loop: CSVILLTGWMAGELFF. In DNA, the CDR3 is TGCAGCGTCATACTACTGACAGGATGGATGGCCGGGGAGCTGTTTTTT.

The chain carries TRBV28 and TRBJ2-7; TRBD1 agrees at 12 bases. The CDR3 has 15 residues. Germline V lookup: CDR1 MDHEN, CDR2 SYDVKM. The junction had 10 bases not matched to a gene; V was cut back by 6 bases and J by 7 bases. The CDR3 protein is CASRGGTGGSGEQYF. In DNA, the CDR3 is TGTGCCAGCAGGGGGGGGACAGGGGGCTCGGGGGAGCAGTACTTC.

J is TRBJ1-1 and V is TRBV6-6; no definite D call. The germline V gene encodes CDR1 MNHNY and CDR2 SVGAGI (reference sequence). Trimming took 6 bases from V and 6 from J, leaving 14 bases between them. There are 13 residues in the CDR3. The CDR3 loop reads CASRPQGGAEAFF. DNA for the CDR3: TGTGCCAGCAGGCCCCAAGGTGGAGCTGAAGCTTTCTTT.

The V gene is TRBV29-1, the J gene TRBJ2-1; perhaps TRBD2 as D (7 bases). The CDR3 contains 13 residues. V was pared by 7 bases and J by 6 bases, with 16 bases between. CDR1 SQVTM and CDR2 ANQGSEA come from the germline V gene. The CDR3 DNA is TGCAGCGCAGGGGAGGGTGTTTTCAATGAGCAGTTCTTC. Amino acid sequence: CSAGEGVFNEQFF.